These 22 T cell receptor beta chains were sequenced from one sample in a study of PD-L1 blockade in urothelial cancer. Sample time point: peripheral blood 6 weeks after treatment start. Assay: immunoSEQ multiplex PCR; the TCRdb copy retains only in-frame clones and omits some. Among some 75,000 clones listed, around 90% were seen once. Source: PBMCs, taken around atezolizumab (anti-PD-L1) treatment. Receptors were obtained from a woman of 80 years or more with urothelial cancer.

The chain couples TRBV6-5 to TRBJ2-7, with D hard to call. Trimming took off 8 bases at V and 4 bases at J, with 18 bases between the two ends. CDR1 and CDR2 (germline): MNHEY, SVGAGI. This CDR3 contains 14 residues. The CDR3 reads CASRIDLGAYEQYF. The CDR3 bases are TGTGCCAGCCGAATAGATCTAGGAGCTTACGAGCAGTACTTC.

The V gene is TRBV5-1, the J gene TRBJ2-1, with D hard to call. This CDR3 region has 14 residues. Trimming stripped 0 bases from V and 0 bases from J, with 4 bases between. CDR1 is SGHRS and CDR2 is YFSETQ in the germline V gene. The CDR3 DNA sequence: TGCGCCAGCAGCTTGGACTACTCCTACAATGAGCAGTTCTTC. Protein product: CASSLDYSYNEQFF. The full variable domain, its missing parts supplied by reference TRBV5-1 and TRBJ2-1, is KAGVTQTPRYLIKTRGQQVTLSCSPISGHRSVSWYQQTPGQGLQFLFEYFSETQRNKGNFPGRFSGRQFSNSRSEMNVSTLELGDSALYLCASSLDYSYNEQFFGPGTRLTVL.

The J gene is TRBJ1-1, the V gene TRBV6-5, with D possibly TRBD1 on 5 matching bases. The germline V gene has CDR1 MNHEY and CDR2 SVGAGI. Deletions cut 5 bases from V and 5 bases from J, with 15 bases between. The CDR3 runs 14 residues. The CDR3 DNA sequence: TGTGCCAGCAGTCACGGACAAGGCAGGACTGAAGCTTTCTTT. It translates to CASSHGQGRTEAFF.

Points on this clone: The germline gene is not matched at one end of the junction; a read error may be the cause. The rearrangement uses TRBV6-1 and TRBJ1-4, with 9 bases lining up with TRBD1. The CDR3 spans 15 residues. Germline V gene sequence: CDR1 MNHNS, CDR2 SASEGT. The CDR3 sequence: CASIEQGAPNEKLFF. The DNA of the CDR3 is TGTGCCAGCATTGAACAGGGGGCGCCTAATGAAAAACTGTTTTTT.

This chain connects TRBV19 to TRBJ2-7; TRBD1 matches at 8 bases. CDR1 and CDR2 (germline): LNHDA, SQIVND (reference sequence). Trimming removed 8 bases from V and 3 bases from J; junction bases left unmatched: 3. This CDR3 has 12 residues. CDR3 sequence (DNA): TGTGCCAGTTCGGGACAGGACTACGAGCAGTACTTC. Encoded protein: CASSGQDYEQYF.

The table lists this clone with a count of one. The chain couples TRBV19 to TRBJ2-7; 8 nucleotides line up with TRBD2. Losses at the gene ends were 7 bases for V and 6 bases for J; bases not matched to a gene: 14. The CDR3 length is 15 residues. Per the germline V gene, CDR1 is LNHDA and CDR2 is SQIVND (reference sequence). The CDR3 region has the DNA TGTGCCAGTACCACGGTTCGCGGTAGCGGGATCGAGCAGTACTTC. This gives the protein CASTTVRGSGIEQYF.

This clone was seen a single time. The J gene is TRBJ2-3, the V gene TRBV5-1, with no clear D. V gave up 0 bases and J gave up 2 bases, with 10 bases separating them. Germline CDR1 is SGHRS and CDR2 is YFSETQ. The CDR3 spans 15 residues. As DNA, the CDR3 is TGCGCCAGCAGCTTGGTTGGCTCCGCCACAGATACGCAGTATTTT. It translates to CASSLVGSATDTQYF.

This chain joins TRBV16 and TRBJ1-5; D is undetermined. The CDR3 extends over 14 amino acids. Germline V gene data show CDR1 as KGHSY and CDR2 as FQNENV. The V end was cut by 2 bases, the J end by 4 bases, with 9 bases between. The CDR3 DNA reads TGTGCCAGCAGCCAAGCTCGAGGTAATCAGCCCCAGCATTTT. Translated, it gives CASSQARGNQPQHF.

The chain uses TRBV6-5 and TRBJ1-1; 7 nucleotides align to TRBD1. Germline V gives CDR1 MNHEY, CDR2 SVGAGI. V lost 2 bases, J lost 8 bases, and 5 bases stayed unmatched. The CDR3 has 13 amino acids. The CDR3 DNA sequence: TGTGCCAGCAGTTACACAGGGGAGAAAGAAGCTTTCTTT. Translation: CASSYTGEKEAFF.

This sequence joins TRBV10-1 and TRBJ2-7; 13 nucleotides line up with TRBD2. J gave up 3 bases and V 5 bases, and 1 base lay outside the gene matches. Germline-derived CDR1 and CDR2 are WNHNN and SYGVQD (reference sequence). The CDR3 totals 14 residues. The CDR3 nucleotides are TGCGCCAGCAGTAGGACTAGCGGGAGCTACGAGCAGTACTTC. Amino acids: CASSRTSGSYEQYF.

The CDR3 sequence is CASSLAGLAAEQYF. The CDR3 region has the DNA TGTGCCAGCAGCCTAGCGGGACTAGCCGCCGAGCAGTACTTC. This chain joins TRBV4-2 and TRBJ2-7, with 9 positions matching TRBD2. The CDR3 spans 14 residues. The V segment lost 4 bases and the J segment 6 bases; nucleotides outside the gene matches: 7. Per germline, CDR1 LGHNA and CDR2 YNFKEQ.

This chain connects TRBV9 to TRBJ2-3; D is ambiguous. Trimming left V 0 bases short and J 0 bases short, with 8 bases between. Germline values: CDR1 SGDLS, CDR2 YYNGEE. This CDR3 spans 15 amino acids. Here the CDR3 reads CASSVASASTDTQYF. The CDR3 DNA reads TGTGCCAGCAGCGTAGCTAGTGCAAGCACAGATACGCAGTATTTT.

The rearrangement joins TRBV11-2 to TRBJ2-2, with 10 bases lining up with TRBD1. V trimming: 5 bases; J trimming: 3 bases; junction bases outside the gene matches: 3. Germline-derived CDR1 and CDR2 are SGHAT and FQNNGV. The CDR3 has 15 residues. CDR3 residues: CASSRTGGDTGELFF. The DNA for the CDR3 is TGTGCCAGCAGCAGGACAGGGGGTGACACCGGGGAGCTGTTTTTT.

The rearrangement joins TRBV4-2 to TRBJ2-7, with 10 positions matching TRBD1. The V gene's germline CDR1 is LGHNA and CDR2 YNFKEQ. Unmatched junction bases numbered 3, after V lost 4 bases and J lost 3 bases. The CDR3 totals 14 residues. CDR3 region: CASSPDRGDYEQYF. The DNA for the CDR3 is TGTGCCAGCAGCCCGGACAGGGGGGACTACGAGCAGTACTTC.

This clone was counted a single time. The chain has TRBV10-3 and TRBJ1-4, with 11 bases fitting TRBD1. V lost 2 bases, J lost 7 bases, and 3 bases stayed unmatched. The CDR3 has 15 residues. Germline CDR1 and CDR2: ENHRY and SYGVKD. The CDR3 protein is CAISEPDRGREKLFF. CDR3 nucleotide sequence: TGTGCCATCAGTGAGCCGGACAGGGGGCGTGAAAAACTGTTTTTT.

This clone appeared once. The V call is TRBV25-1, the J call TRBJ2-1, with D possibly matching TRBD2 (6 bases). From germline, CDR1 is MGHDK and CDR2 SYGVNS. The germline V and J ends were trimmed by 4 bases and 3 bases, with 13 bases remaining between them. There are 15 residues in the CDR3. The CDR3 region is CASSVGGGGYNEQFF. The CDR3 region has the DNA TGTGCCAGCAGTGTTGGGGGAGGAGGCTACAATGAGCAGTTCTTC.

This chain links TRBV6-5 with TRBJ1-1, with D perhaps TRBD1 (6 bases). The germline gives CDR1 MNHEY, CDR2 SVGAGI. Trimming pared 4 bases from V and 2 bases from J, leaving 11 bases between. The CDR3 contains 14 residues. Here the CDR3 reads CASSSLQGNTEAFF. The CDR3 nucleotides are TGTGCCAGCAGTTCTCTACAGGGAAACACTGAAGCTTTCTTT.

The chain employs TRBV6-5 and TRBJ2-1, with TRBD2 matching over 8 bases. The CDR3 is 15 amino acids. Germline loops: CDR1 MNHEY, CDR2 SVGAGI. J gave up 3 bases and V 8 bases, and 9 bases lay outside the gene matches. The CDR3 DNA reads TGTGCCAGCGGGCCGGCTAGCGGGTACTACAATGAGCAGTTCTTC. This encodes CASGPASGYYNEQFF.

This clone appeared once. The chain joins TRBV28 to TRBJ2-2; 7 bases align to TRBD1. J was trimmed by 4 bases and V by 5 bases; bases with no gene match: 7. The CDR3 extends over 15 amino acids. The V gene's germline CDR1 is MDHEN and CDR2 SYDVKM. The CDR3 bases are TGTGCCAGCAGTAGACAGGGAAGTCGCACCGGGGAGCTGTTTTTT. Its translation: CASSRQGSRTGELFF.

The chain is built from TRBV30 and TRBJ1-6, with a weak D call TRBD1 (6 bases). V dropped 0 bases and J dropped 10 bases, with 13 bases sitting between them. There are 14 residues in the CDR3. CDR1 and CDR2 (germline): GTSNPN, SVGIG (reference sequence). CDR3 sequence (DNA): TGTGCCTGGAGTGTACCGGCGACAGGATCACCCCTCCACTTT. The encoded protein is CAWSVPATGSPLHF.

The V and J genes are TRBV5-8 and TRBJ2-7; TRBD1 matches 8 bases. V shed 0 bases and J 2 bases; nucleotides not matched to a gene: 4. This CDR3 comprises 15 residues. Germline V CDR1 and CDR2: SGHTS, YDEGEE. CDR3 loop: CASSLVGTGAYEQYF. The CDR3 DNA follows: TGTGCCAGCAGCTTGGTAGGGACAGGAGCCTACGAGCAGTACTTC.

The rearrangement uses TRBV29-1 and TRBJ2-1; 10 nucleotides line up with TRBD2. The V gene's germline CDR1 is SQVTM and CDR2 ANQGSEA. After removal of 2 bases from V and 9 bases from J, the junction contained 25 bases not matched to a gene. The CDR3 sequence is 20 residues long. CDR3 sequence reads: CSVEIGGLAGAGGPNAEQFF. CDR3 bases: TGCAGCGTTGAAATCGGGGGCCTAGCGGGAGCGGGAGGGCCCAACGCTGAGCAGTTCTTC.